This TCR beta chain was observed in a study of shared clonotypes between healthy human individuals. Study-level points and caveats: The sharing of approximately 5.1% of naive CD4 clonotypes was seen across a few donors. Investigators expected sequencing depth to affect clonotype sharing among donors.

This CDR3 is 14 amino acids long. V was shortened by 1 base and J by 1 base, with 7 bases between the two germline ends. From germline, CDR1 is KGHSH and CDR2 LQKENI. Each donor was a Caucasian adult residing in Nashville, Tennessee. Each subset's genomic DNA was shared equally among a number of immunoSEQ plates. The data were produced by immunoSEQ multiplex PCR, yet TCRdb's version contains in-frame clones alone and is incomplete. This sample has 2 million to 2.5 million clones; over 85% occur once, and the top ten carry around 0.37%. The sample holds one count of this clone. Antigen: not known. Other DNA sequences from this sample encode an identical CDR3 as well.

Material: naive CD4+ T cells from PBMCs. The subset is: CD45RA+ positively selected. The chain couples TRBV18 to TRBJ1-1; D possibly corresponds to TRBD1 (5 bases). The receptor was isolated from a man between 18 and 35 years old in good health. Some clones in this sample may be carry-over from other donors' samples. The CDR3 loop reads CASSPRGENTEAFF. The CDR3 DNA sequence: TGTGCCAGCTCACCACGGGGGGAGAACACTGAAGCTTTCTTT.